This TCR beta chain was sequenced during a study of graft-versus-host responses after intestinal transplantation. V shed 3 bases and J shed 4 bases, with 9 bases lying between them. Germline V gene lookup returns CDR1 LGHNT and CDR2 FRNRAP. The CDR3 consists of 13 residues. Assay: immunoSEQ multiplex PCR; the TCRdb copy retains only in-frame clones and omits some. Among 20,000 to 25,000 clones, approximately 95% were seen once, and the ten largest hold roughly 0.54%. This specimen was PBMCs, taken 156 days after intestinal transplant. J is TRBJ1-2 and V is TRBV12-5, with a weak D call TRBD1 (5 bases). This clonotype originated in a human patient who received an intestinal transplant, so some T cells may come from the graft donor. This chain's CDR3 is CASGFQGGYGYTF. In DNA, the CDR3 is TGTGCTAGTGGTTTTCAGGGAGGCTATGGCTACACCTTC.